These 14 T cell receptor beta chains were sequenced from one sample in a study of cytomegalovirus exposure and HLA in healthy donors (dated by TCRdb to 2016 to 2017). The library relied on the immunoSEQ multiplex PCR assay. TCRdb re-hosts the immuneACCESS table, in-frame sequences only. Its copies lack some clones; in the studies checked, an unresolved V gene accounts for under half of them, and the cause for the rest is not known. This sample gives 100,000 to 150,000 clones in total; approximately 86% of them show up just once. Of the sample, 4.4% is held by the ten largest clones. The material sequenced was PBMCs. The receptor source for this set is a man in his late teens or twenties in good health and CMV-seropositive.

The chain is built from TRBV30 and TRBJ2-2; D may be TRBD2 (5 bases). V lost 3 bases and J lost 0, with 11 bases in between. The CDR3 is 15 residues long. Germline-derived CDR1 and CDR2 are GTSNPN and SVGIG (reference sequence). The CDR3 sequence is CAWRSGRANTGELFF. CDR3 nucleotide sequence: TGTGCCTGGAGGTCGGGAAGAGCGAACACCGGGGAGCTGTTTTTT. The complete variable domain, with remaining parts taken from reference TRBV30 and TRBJ2-2, reads SQTIHQWPATLVQPVGSPLSLECTVEGTSNPNLYWYRQAAGRGLQLLFYSVGIGQISSEVPQNLSASRPQDRQFILSSKKLLLSDSGFYLCAWRSGRANTGELFFGEGSRLTVL.

V and J are TRBV6-6 and TRBJ1-5; 9 nucleotides line up with TRBD1. Trimming took 4 bases from V and 4 from J; bases not matched to a gene: 2. Germline V gene sequence: CDR1 MNHNY, CDR2 SVGAGI (reference sequence). The length of the CDR3 is 14 residues. The CDR3 DNA is TGTGCCAGCAGTTCCGGGACAGGGAATCAGCCCCAGCATTTT. Translating it yields CASSSGTGNQPQHF.

The rearrangement links TRBV6-1 to TRBJ1-3, with D uncertain. V lost 0 bases, J lost 2 bases, and 5 bases lay in between. Germline CDR1 and CDR2: MNHNS and SASEGT. The CDR3 contains 14 residues. The CDR3 spells CASSEAAAGNTIYF. The CDR3 nucleotides are TGTGCCAGCAGTGAAGCAGCGGCTGGAAACACCATATATTTT.

V usage is TRBV2 and J usage is TRBJ1-1; unclear D gene. Trimming pared 8 bases from V and 0 bases from J, leaving 13 bases between. The V gene's germline CDR1 is SNHLY and CDR2 FYNNEI. The CDR3 spans 14 residues. CDR3 coding DNA: TGTGCCAGCCGACTGCGTATAATGAACACTGAAGCTTTCTTT. The encoded protein is CASRLRIMNTEAFF.

This CDR3 reads CASSFREFTYEQYF. The CDR3 DNA reads TGTGCCAGCAGCTTCCGCGAATTCACCTACGAGCAGTACTTC. V is TRBV7-8 and J is TRBJ2-7; no definite D call. With 3 bases removed from V and 2 bases from J, the gap between germline ends came to 11 bases. The CDR3 extends over 14 amino acids. The germline gives CDR1 SGHVS, CDR2 FQNEAQ.

This clone has more than one count but fewer than ten. The chain uses TRBV7-2 and TRBJ1-3; D might be TRBD1 (6 bases). The CDR3 runs 17 residues. Germline V gene data show CDR1 as SGHTA and CDR2 as FQGNSA. V lost 5 bases and J 3 bases, leaving 20 bases between the germline ends. For the CDR3, the DNA is TGTGCCAGCAGCCCTTTACAGGGAAGGAAGGGTGGAAACACCATATATTTT. It translates to CASSPLQGRKGGNTIYF.

The chain is built from TRBV6-5 and TRBJ2-5; a possible D gene is TRBD1 (6 bases). The CDR3 is 15 residues long. The germline V gene encodes CDR1 MNHEY and CDR2 SVGAGI. Trimming took 4 bases from V and 5 from J, leaving 17 bases between them. Written as DNA, the CDR3 is TGTGCCAGCAGTTTACAGGGCCTAATGCAGGAGACCCAGTACTTC. Translated: CASSLQGLMQETQYF.

The V gene is TRBV27, the J gene TRBJ2-7; D may be TRBD1 (5 bases). This CDR3 comprises 14 residues. Germline CDR1 reads MNHEY; CDR2 reads SMNVEV (reference sequence). Trimming pared 0 bases from V and 4 bases from J, leaving 10 bases between. In nucleotides, the CDR3 is TGTGCCAGCAGTTTATCTGGACACCAGTACGAGCAGTACTTC. Translated, it gives CASSLSGHQYEQYF.

The V gene is TRBV7-2, the J gene TRBJ2-1; 14 bases are a match to TRBD2. Germline CDR1 is SGHTA and CDR2 is FQGNSA. The ends lost 4 bases at V and 3 bases at J; junction bases unmatched: 5. This CDR3 is 17 amino acids long. The CDR3 DNA sequence: TGTGCCAGCAGCTCGGGACTAGCGGGGGACGTCTACAATGAGCAGTTCTTC. This codes for CASSSGLAGDVYNEQFF.

V gene TRBV14 combines with J gene TRBJ2-7; tentative D call: TRBD1 (6 bases). In germline, CDR1 is SGHDN, CDR2 FVKESK. Trimming shortened V by 6 bases and J by 2 bases, and 14 bases separated the two germline ends. The CDR3 is 14 residues long. CDR3 amino acids: CASSSAAGAYEQYF. The DNA of the CDR3 is TGTGCCAGCAGTTCAGCGGCAGGGGCCTACGAGCAGTACTTC. Full variable domain (outside the CDR3, taken from reference TRBV14 and TRBJ2-7): EAGVTQFPSHSVIEKGQTVTLRCDPISGHDNLYWYRRVMGKEIKFLLHFVKESKQDESGMPNNRFLAERTGGTYSTLKVQPAELEDSGVYFCASSSAAGAYEQYFGPGTRLTVT.

The J gene is TRBJ1-2, the V gene TRBV6-5, with a weak D call TRBD1 (6 bases). The CDR3 loop spans 15 amino acids. V lost 2 bases to trimming and J lost 2 bases, with 12 bases between them. CDR1 is MNHEY and CDR2 is SVGAGI in the germline V gene. This CDR3 reads CASSYGLTGNYGYTF. The CDR3 coding sequence is TGTGCCAGCAGTTACGGTCTCACAGGGAACTATGGCTACACCTTC.

The table lists this clone with a few counts. Here the CDR3 DNA reads TGTGCCACTTCGAGGGGGGGGATGTACTTC. Its translation: CATSRGGMYF. The chain couples TRBV25-1 to TRBJ2-4; possible D gene TRBD2, 7 bases. This CDR3 spans 10 amino acids. The germline CDR1 and CDR2 sequences are MGHDK and SYGVNS. The V end was cut by 10 bases, the J end by 15 bases, with 16 bases between. The full variable domain, completed using reference TRBV25-1 and TRBJ2-4, is EADIYQTPRYLVIGTGKKITLECSQTMGHDKMYWYQQDPGMELHLIHYSYGVNSTEKGDLSSESTVSRIRTEHFPLTLESARPSHTSQYLCATSRGGMYFGAGTRLSVL.

The V gene is TRBV30, the J gene TRBJ2-6; no firm D call. This CDR3 comprises 15 residues. CDR1 is GTSNPN and CDR2 is SVGIG in the germline V gene (reference sequence). V lost 1 base and J lost 4, with 11 bases in between. CDR3 sequence (DNA): TGTGCCTGGAGTGAAGCATTTAGAGGGGCCAACGTCCTGACTTTC. Amino acids: CAWSEAFRGANVLTF.

V gene TRBV6-4 combines with J gene TRBJ2-5, with 9 positions matching TRBD2. V lost 3 bases to trimming and J lost 5 bases; unmatched junction nucleotides: 7. Germline V gene lookup returns CDR1 MRHNA and CDR2 SNTAGT. The CDR3 has 15 amino acids. The CDR3 loop reads CASSETAGGPETQYF. As DNA, the CDR3 is TGTGCCAGCAGTGAAACGGCGGGGGGGCCTGAGACCCAGTACTTC.